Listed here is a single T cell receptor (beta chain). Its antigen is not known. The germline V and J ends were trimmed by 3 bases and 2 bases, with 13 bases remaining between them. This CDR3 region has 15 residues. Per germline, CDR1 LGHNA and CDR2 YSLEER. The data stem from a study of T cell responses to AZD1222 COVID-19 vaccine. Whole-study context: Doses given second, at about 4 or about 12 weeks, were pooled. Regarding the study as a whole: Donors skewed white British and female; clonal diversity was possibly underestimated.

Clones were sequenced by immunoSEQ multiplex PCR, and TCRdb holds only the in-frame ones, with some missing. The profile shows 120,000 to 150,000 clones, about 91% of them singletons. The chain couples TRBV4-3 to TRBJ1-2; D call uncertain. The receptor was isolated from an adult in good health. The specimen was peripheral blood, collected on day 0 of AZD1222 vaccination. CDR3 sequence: CASSHPEAPNYGYTF. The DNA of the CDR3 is TGCGCCAGCAGCCACCCCGAAGCGCCGAACTATGGCTACACCTTC.